This T cell receptor (beta chain) was captured in a study of T cell repertoires in cytomegalovirus infection (dated by TCRdb to about 2019). Concerning the study at large: The peptide stimulations were aimed at well-studied HLA-B-restricted epitopes as well as recently identified HLA-C-restricted CMV epitopes, whose presentation resists viral immunomodulation. The HLA type of each donor mattered for the analysis, because public TCR beta signatures pointed to carriage of CMV infection along with the matching HLA type. Points the paper makes about the study in general: Carriers of CMV infection plus the relevant HLA type were discriminated by the cumulative frequency of public TCR beta family members in the study cohort and in an independent roughly 320-donor cohort. In the ex vivo response, HLA-C-restricted CMV-specific TCR beta clonotypes were dominant, and in two of eight donors the single most frequent clonotype came from this HLA-C-restricted group.

In the paper's terms, the treatment or condition label means: in vitro stimulation with specific CMV peptide epitopes to enrich CMV-specific T cells. Trimmed from V: 3 bases; trimmed from J: 1 base; junction bases lacking a gene match: 9. Measured from the cysteine to the phenylalanine, the CDR3 is 17 residues long. Of the read, only the CDR3 DNA is kept; its 51 bases are in frame from base 1. From the germline V gene (reference sequence), CDR1 is LNHDA and CDR2 is SQIVND. This sample was sequenced with an Illumina HiSeq 1500. TCRdb applied fastp at Q25 and MiXCR to the public reads, then kept only in-frame beta chains. Every distinct CDR3 protein forms one entry, paired with its most common genes and DNA. The sample table records about 700,000 distinct CDR3 sequences; around 31% of these occur just once. Clones ranked in the top ten supply about 18% of the sample. This clonotype was detected a few times. Its antigen has not been determined. Base qualities are not recorded, but no much larger clone differs from it by a single base.

The input for sequencing was cultured PBMCs, taken from culture after CMV antigen stimulation. The clonotype comes from a human donor in good health (CMV status not recorded). Some clones in this sample may be carry-over from other donors' samples. The chain uses TRBV19 and TRBJ2-3; 8 central bases correspond to TRBD2. The CDR3 is CASSISSSGGRTDTQYF. The DNA reads as follows: TGTGCCAGTAGTATTAGTTCGAGCGGGGGTCGCACAGATACGCAGTATTTT.